Listed below are T cell receptor beta chains from one sample, sequenced in a study of T cells after yellow fever vaccination. TCRdb fed the 5' RACE reads into MiXCR, producing one record per CDR3 protein. Counted here are some 120,000 distinct CDR3 sequences, 15% occurring once; the ten biggest clones make up more than 40%. The sequencing used CD8+ T cells sorted from PBMCs, collected 5 days after the yellow fever booster vaccination. Receptor source: a man between 18 and 35 years old who received the YFV17D yellow fever vaccine. CDR3s include the opening cysteine and the closing phenylalanine or tryptophan. D genes are given only for firm matches. A row's size may be missing; if present it is once, few, many or a size class.

TRBV25-1	few	NA	TRBJ2-1	CASSEPRGEYEQFF	TGTGCCAGCAGTGAGCCCCGAGGGGAGTATGAGCAGTTCTTC
TRBV19	few	TRBD1	TRBJ2-7	CASSIARTGPPYEQYF	TGTGCCAGTAGTATAGCGCGGACAGGACCTCCCTACGAGCAGTACTTC
TRBV4-1	NA	TRBD1	TRBJ2-3	CASSQDGPQGGTDTQYF	TGCGCCAGCAGCCAAGACGGGCCTCAGGGGGGCACAGATACGCAGTATTTT
TRBV19	NA	TRBD2	TRBJ2-7	CASSRLLADYEQYF	TGTGCCAGTAGTAGACTACTAGCGGACTACGAGCAGTACTTC
TRBV19	NA	NA	TRBJ2-7	CASSETSSYEQYF	TGTGCCAGTAGCGAGACGAGCTCCTACGAGCAGTACTTC
TRBV27	NA	NA	TRBJ2-7	CASSLLGQNYEQYF	TGTGCCAGCAGTTTACTCGGACAGAATTACGAGCAGTACTTC
TRBV29-1	NA	NA	TRBJ2-3	CSVPVRSTDTQYF	TGCAGCGTTCCGGTAAGGAGCACAGATACGCAGTATTTT
TRBV4-1	NA	TRBD1	TRBJ1-2	CASGDRDIDGYTF	TGCGCCAGCGGGGACAGGGACATCGATGGCTACACCTTC
TRBV11-2	NA	NA	TRBJ2-3	CASSSPGRGHTQYF	TGTGCCAGCAGCAGCCCTGGGCGGGGGCATACGCAGTATTTT
TRBV19	NA	NA	TRBJ2-5	CASSMGETQYF	TGTGCCAGTAGTATGGGGGAGACCCAGTACTTC
TRBV7-9	few	NA	TRBJ1-1	CASSLWRGAQNTEAFF	TGTGCCAGCAGCTTATGGAGGGGGGCGCAGAACACTGAAGCTTTCTTT
TRBV6-6	NA	NA	TRBJ2-2	CASSYSIAPGLDTGELFF	TGTGCCAGCAGTTACTCGATAGCCCCGGGCCTAGACACCGGGGAGCTGTTTTTT
TRBV21-1	NA	NA	TRBJ1-3	CASSTNGTGNSGNTIYF	TGTGCCAGCAGCACCAACGGGACAGGCAACTCTGGAAACACCATATATTTT
TRBV5-4	NA	NA	TRBJ2-4	CASSFQGTLAKNIQYF	TGTGCCAGCAGCTTTCAAGGGACCCTAGCCAAAAACATTCAGTACTTC